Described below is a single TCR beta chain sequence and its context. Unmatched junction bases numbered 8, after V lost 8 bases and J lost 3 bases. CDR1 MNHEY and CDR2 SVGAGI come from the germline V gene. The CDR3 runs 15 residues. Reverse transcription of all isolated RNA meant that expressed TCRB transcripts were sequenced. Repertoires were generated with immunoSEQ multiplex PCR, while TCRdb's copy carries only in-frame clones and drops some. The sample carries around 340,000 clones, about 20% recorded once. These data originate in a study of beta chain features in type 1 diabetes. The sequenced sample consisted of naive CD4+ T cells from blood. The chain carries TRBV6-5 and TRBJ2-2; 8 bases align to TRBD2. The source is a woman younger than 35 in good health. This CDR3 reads CASGGHSGDTGELFF. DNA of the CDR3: TGTGCCAGCGGGGGACATAGCGGGGACACCGGGGAGCTGTTTTTT.